This entry describes one T cell receptor beta chain. This clonotype was detected a few times. Its recognized antigen is unknown. No much larger clone is present one base from it, and per-base qualities are unavailable. V trim: 1 base; J trim: 5 bases; unmatched bases: 9. As encoded in the germline V gene (reference sequence), CDR1 is DFQATT while CDR2 is SNEGSKA. Its CDR3 holds 15 amino acids, cysteine through phenylalanine. The DNA shown is the 45-base CDR3, in frame from base 1. This sample was taken from a study of human T cells and chemical hapten exposure (dated by TCRdb to the early 2020s). The study in broad terms: For sensitization, 2% DPC in acetone was applied to a roughly 2 cm by roughly 2 cm area of upper inner arm skin. Weekly therapeutic DPC doses were additionally applied to the scalp of patients throughout the approximately 24-week study period. Patch tests used Finn chambers with 0.01% DPC on the upper back, scored after 6 days by International Contact Dermatitis Research Group standards. The patient cohort, mostly female, included alopecia areata with under or over 50% scalp involvement, alopecia totalis and alopecia universalis. Libraries were pooled for sequencing, and variation in per-sample TCR yields was attributed mainly to small differences in library volumes within the pool. The study tracked peripheral blood TCR repertoire changes in vivo during primary and secondary sensitization to the hapten diphenylcyclopropenone (DPC) in alopecia patients. Patient blood was sampled pre-sensitization (week 0) and at 2, 6 and about 24 weeks after DPC sensitization. For TCR sequencing, blood came from 25 to 35 alopecia patients at anywhere from one to four time points (pre-sensitization, 2, 6 and 24 weeks). Study-wide findings and limitations: Alopecia, a presumed autoimmune disease, was present in all patients, so the immune response of the patients might differ from that of healthy individuals. Repeated subsampling changed both the strength of the expansion versus patch-test correlation and the threshold at which the correlation became significant. DPC sensitization did not change the number of TCRs with a frequency above 1 in 1000, and there was no evidence of changes in global repertoire structure. Significantly more large CDR3 similarity clusters were formed by expanded TCRs than by pre-sensitization or healthy control sets, consistent with antigen-driven responses. Patch test score correlated positively with the number of PT1 expanded TCRs, reaching significance at thresholds 8, 16 and 32 but not at 4.

Libraries were constructed by RACE. The instrument was a NextSeq 500. During library preparation, unique molecular identifiers were attached to individual cDNA molecules so that TCRs could be counted in a quantitative, reproducible way. Each blood RNA sample was used to sequence both TCR alpha and TCR beta chains. In the source study's methods: The median number of TCRs per sample was approximately 96,000, ranging from roughly 23,224 to 690,600. The Decombinator software suite was used to annotate the V, J and CDR3 of the TCR reads. For the PS versus PT1 abundance plots, all samples were subsampled to the same number of TCRs (28,000). TCRs were defined as expanded if absent before sensitization and observed at least eight times at the 2-week time point. In TCRdb, the public reads were trimmed at Q25 with fastp and aligned with MiXCR, with productive beta chains retained. Identical CDR3 protein sequences are pooled into one entry, listed with their most common genes and DNA. It is TCRdb's table, rather than the study itself, that gives the V and J calls and clone size. The sample table shows some 79,000 distinct CDR3 sequences, and over 9.5% are seen once. Less than 6.5% of the sample rests with the top ten.

The time point label on this specimen signifies: patch test 2, 6 weeks after DPC sensitization. The sample's treatment or condition label is to be understood as: therapeutic diphenylcyclopropenone sensitization with weekly scalp DPC. Blood at each patch-test visit was drawn before the patch test was applied. Patients were considered eligible if aged 18 to 70, diagnosed with alopecia and deemed suitable for DPC therapy, and patients were excluded if pregnant. Total RNA was extracted from unfractionated whole blood that had been collected in Tempus Blood RNA tubes. The sequences come from whole blood, collected in connection with sensitization to the hapten diphenylcyclopropenone (DPC). This sequence was found in a woman aged 50 to 60 with alopecia areata. Some clones in this sample may be carry-over from other donors' samples. This receptor chain uses TRBV20-1 and TRBJ2-3, with 7 bases matching TRBD2. The CDR3 corresponds to CSARGTGGVLDTQYF. The sequenced DNA: TGCAGTGCTAGAGGAACGGGAGGAGTCTTAGATACGCAGTATTTT.